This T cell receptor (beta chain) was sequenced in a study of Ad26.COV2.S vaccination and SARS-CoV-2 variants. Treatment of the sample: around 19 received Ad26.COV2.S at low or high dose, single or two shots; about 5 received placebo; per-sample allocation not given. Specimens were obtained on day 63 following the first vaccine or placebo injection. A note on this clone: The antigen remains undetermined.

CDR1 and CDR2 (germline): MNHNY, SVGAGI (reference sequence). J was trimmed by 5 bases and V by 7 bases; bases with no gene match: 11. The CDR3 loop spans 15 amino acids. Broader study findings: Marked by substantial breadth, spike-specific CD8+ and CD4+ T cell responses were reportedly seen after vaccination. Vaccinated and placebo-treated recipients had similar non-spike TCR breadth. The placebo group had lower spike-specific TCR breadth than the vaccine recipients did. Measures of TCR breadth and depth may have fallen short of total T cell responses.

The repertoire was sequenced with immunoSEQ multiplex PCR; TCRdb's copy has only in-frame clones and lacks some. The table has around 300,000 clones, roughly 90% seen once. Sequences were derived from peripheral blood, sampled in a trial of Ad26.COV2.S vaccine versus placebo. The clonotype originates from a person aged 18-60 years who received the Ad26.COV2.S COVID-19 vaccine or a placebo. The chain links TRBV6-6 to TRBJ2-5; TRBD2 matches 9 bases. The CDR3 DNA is TGTGCCAGCATTCTCGGTAGTACTAGCGGGGAGACCCAGTACTTC. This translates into CASILGSTSGETQYF.